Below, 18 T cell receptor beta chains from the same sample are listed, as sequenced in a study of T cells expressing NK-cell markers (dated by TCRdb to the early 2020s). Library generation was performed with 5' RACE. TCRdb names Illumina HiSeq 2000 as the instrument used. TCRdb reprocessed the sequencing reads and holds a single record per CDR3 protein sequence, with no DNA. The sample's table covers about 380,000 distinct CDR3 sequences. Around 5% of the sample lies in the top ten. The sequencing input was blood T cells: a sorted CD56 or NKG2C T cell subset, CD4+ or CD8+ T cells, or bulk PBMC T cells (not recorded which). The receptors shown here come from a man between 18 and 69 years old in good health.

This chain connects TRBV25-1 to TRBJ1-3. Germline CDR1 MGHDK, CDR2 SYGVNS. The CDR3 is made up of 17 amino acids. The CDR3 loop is CASSGGLGFLSGNTIYF. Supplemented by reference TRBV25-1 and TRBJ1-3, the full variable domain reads EADIYQTPRYLVIGTGKKITLECSQTMGHDKMYWYQQDPGMELHLIHYSYGVNSTEKGDLSSESTVSRIRTEHFPLTLESARPSHTSQYLCASSGGLGFLSGNTIYFGEGSWLTVV.

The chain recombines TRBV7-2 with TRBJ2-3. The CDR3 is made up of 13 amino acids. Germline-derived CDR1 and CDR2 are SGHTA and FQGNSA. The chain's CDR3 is CASSLEIAGTQYF.

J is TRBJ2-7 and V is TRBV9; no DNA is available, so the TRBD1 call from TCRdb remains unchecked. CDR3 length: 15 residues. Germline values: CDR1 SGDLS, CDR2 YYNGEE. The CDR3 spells CASSPRPGGLYEQYF.

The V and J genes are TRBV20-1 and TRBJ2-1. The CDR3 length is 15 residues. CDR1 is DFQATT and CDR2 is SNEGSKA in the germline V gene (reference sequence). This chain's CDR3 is CSARDGSTVDNEQFF.

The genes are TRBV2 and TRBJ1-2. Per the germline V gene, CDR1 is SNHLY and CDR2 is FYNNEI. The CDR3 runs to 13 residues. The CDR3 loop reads CASSERRSIGYTF.

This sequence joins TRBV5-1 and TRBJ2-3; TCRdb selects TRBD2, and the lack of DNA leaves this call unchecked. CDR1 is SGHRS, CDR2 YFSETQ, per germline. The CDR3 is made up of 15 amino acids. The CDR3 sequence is CASSTDLATADTQYF.

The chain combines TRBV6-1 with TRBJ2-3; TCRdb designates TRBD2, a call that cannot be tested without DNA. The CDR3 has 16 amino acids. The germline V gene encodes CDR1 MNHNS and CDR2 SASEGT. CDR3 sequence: CASSEFAGGATDTQYF.

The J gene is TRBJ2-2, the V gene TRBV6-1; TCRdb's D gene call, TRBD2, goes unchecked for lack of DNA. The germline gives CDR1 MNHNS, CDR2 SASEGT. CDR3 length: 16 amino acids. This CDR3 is CASSRTGTSGTGELFF.

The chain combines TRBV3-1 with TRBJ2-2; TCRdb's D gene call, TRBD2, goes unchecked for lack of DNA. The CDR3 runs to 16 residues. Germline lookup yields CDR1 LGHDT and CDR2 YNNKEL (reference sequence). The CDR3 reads CASSSISGASGGELFF.

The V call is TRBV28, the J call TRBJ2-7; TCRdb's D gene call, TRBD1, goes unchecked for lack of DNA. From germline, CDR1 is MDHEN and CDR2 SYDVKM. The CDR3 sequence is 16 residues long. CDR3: CASSLTTVSHSYEQYF.

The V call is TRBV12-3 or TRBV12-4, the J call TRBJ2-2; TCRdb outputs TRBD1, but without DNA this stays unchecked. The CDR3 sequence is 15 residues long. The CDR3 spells CASRSRGGPGGELFF.

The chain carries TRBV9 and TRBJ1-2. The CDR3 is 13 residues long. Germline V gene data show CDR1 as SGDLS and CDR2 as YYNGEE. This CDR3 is CASSVVGAHGYTF.

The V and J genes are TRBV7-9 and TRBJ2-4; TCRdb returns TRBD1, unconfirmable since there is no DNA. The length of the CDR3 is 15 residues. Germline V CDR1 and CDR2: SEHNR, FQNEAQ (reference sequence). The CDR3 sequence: CASSLVGQGADIQYF.

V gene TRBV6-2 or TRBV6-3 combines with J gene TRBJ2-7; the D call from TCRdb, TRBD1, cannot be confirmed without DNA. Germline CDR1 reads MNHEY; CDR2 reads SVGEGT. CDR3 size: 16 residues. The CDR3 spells CASTYYRPGHFYEQYF.

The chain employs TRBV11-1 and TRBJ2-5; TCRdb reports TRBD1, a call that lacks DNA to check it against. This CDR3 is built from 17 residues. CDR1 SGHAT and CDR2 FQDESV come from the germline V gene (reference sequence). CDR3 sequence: CASSLGVGANAQETQYF.

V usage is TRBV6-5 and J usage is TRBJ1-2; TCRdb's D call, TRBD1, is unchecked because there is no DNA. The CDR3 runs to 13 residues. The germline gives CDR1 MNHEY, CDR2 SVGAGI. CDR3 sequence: CASSYEAGGGYTF.

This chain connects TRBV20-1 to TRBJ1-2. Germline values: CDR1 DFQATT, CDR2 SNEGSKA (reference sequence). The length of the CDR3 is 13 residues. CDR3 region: CSAKIGDFYGYTF.

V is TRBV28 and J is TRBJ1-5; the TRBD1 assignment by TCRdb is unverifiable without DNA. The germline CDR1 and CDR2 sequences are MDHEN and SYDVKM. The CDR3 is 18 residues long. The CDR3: CASSTIWGTGILLPPQHF.